The 15 T cell receptor beta chains below come from one sample, sequenced in a study of response to subunit inactivated influenza vaccine. TCRdb reprocessed the RT-PCR reads with MiXCR, giving one entry per CDR3 protein. This sample has over 800,000 distinct CDR3 sequences; 20% to 25% occur once, and the top ten carry around 9.6%. The source was PBMCs from blood, collected less than 6 days after vaccination. The receptors come from a man aged 45-65 years who received an inactivated influenza vaccine.

This clonotype was found a few times. V usage is TRBV20-1 and J usage is TRBJ2-1; the match to TRBD2 covers 9 bases. This CDR3 has 16 amino acids. The germline gives CDR1 DFQATT, CDR2 SNEGSKA (reference sequence). Trimming took 3 bases from V and 3 from J; bases not matched to a gene: 9. CDR3 protein: CSASGSLAGHYNEQFF. CDR3 coding DNA: TGCAGTGCTAGCGGTTCCCTAGCGGGGCACTACAATGAGCAGTTCTTC.

This clonotype came up many times. V and J are TRBV7-2 and TRBJ2-7; D is uncertain. Deletions cut 5 bases from V and 3 bases from J, with 8 bases between. CDR1 is SGHTA, CDR2 FQGNSA, per germline. CDR3 length equals 12 residues. Written as DNA, the CDR3 is TGTGCCAGCAGCCTGACACTCTACGAGCAGTACTTC. Residues: CASSLTLYEQYF. The entire variable domain, with the rest obtained from reference TRBV7-2 and TRBJ2-7, is as follows: GAGVSQSPSNKVTEKGKDVELRCDPISGHTALYWYRQSLGQGLEFLIYFQGNSAPDKSGLPSDRFSAERTGGSVSTLTIQRTQQEDSAVYLCASSLTLYEQYFGPGTRLTVT.

This clonotype has more than one count but fewer than ten. The gene calls are TRBV12-3 or TRBV12-4 and TRBJ2-7; 7 bases are shared with TRBD1. The ends lost 1 base at V and 4 bases at J; junction bases unmatched: 10. The CDR3 sequence is 16 residues long. Here the CDR3 reads CASSLEGALPAYEQYF. The CDR3 DNA is TGTGCCAGCAGTTTAGAGGGGGCCCTACCGGCTTACGAGCAGTACTTC.

The CDR3 here is CASSVGATSGHNEQFF. CDR3 DNA sequence: TGTGCCAGCAGCGTAGGAGCGACTAGCGGTCACAATGAGCAGTTCTTC. The chain joins TRBV9 to TRBJ2-1; 9 bases match TRBD2. The CDR3 covers 16 residues. Germline CDR1 SGDLS, CDR2 YYNGEE. With 0 bases clipped from V and 5 bases from J, the junction kept 6 bases outside the gene matches.

This chain links TRBV30 with TRBJ2-7; D assignment may be TRBD1 or TRBD2 (6 bases each). The CDR3 sequence is 12 residues long. V lost 8 bases, J lost 6 bases, and 17 bases lay in between. The germline gives CDR1 GTSNPN, CDR2 SVGIG (reference sequence). In DNA form, the CDR3 reads TGTGCCCGGGAGCAGGGGTTTGGCGAGCAGTACTTC. Protein product: CAREQGFGEQYF.

The rearrangement uses TRBV7-2 and TRBJ1-1; a weak D match, TRBD1 (6 bases). With 3 bases removed from V and 1 base from J, the gap between germline ends came to 12 bases. CDR1 is SGHTA and CDR2 is FQGNSA in the germline V gene. The CDR3 totals 15 residues. The CDR3 nucleotides read TGTGCCAGCAGCTTCGGGGGGCCCCGGAACACTGAAGCTTTCTTT. Translated, it gives CASSFGGPRNTEAFF.

There are many counts of this clonotype. The V and J genes are TRBV20-1 and TRBJ1-5; the D is unclear. The V gene lost 0 bases and the J gene lost 0 bases, with 12 bases spanning the gap. The CDR3 covers 16 residues. The V gene's germline CDR1 is DFQATT and CDR2 SNEGSKA (reference sequence). The DNA of the CDR3 is TGCAGTGCTAGAGATCTTCGCCACGATAGCAATCAGCCCCAGCATTTT. This codes for CSARDLRHDSNQPQHF.

This clonotype has ten or more counts. The rearrangement links TRBV7-2 to TRBJ2-7; 9 nucleotides line up with TRBD2. Germline CDR1 reads SGHTA; CDR2 reads FQGNSA. The CDR3 runs to 15 residues. Losses at the gene ends were 1 base for V and 3 bases for J; bases not matched to a gene: 4. CDR3 in amino acids: CASSLEPSGVYEQYF. CDR3 nucleotide sequence: TGTGCCAGCAGCTTAGAGCCTAGCGGGGTCTACGAGCAGTACTTC.

In this sample, this clonotype turned up a few times. The chain is built from TRBV4-1 and TRBJ2-2, with 8 bases lining up with TRBD1. V lost 4 bases, J lost 3 bases, and 7 bases stayed unmatched. The CDR3 runs 16 residues. Germline CDR1 and CDR2: MGHRA and YSYEKL. This CDR3 reads CASSRGTGLDTGELFF. The CDR3 bases are TGCGCCAGCAGCCGAGGGACAGGCTTGGACACCGGGGAGCTGTTTTTT.

This clonotype was counted between two and nine times. The chain couples TRBV12-3 or TRBV12-4 to TRBJ2-1; 10 positions agree with TRBD2. Losses at the gene ends were 3 bases for V and 7 bases for J; bases not matched to a gene: 12. This CDR3 has 17 amino acids. DNA of the CDR3: TGTGCCAGCAGTTTGGTACTAGCGGGGATTTTTCGGAATGAGCAGTTCTTC. It encodes CASSLVLAGIFRNEQFF.

This clonotype was picked up many times. The rearrangement uses TRBV12-3 or TRBV12-4 and TRBJ2-7; 10 positions match TRBD2. This CDR3 has 14 amino acids. With 3 bases clipped from V and 5 bases from J, the junction kept 4 bases outside the gene matches. The CDR3 reads CASSFQRGGDEQYF. DNA of the CDR3: TGTGCCAGCAGTTTCCAGCGGGGGGGTGACGAGCAGTACTTC.

The table lists this clonotype with a few counts. At one of its ends the junction is not consistent with the germline gene, which may arise from a read error. In nucleotides, the CDR3 is TGTGCTAGCAGCTTAGGCGCAGGTGACGTTGTGACCCAGTACTTC. Its translation: CASSLGAGDVVTQYF. The V and J genes are TRBV7-7 and TRBJ2-5; D remains unclear. The CDR3 spans 15 residues. The germline gives CDR1 SSHAT, CDR2 FNYEAQ (reference sequence).

This clonotype has more than one count but fewer than ten. A much larger clone sits a single nucleotide away, making a read error possible. The chain is built from TRBV10-3 and TRBJ2-1; TRBD2 matches 13 bases. The CDR3 totals 13 residues. Per germline, CDR1 ENHRY and CDR2 SYGVKD. The junction had 0 bases not matched to a gene; V was cut back by 8 bases and J by 5 bases. The CDR3 DNA follows: TGTGCCATCGGGACTAGCGGGAACAATGAGCAGTTCTTC. It specifies CAIGTSGNNEQFF.

The chain couples TRBV12-3 or TRBV12-4 to TRBJ2-2, with D tentatively TRBD2 (5 bases). CDR3 length: 14 amino acids. Trimming pared 2 bases from V and 6 bases from J, leaving 10 bases between. For the CDR3, the DNA is TGTGCCAGCAGTTTATTGGAGGTTTCCGGGGAGCTGTTTTTT. Translating it yields CASSLLEVSGELFF.

This clonotype was seen just once. The junction departs from the called germline gene at one end, perhaps through a read error. As DNA, the CDR3 is TGTGCCAGCAGCTTATCGCGAGGGGTCAGGACCTACGCGCAGTACTTC. Protein: CASSLSRGVRTYAQYF. The chain joins TRBV7-9 to TRBJ2-7; D is perhaps TRBD1 or TRBD2 (5 bases each). The germline CDR1 and CDR2 sequences are SEHNR and FQNEAQ (reference sequence). The CDR3 consists of 16 residues.